The 7 T cell receptor beta chains listed next were all sequenced from one sample in a study of CD8+CD57+ T cells in acquired aplastic anemia. Patients selected for sequencing had displayed CD8+CD57+ cell expansion by flow cytometry. Genomic DNA, the template, was used for profiling of the TCR beta VDJ and CDR3. TCRdb reprocessed the reads via MiXCR and lists one record per CDR3 protein. This sample yields under 500,000 distinct CDR3 sequences, of which roughly 34% are seen a single time; 0.82% belongs to the top ten. Sequenced input: sorted CD4+, CD8+, or CD8+CD57+ T cells (not recorded which) from PBMCs. Receptors originate from a human donor with aplastic anemia.

V is TRBV4-2 and J is TRBJ1-1; no firm D call. CDR3 length equals 17 residues. Germline assignment: CDR1 LGHNA and CDR2 YNFKEQ. Trimming removed 3 bases from V and 1 base from J, with 18 bases in between. The CDR3 spells CASSQQVGMAANTEAFF. The CDR3 DNA reads as TGTGCCAGCAGCCAGCAAGTGGGGATGGCAGCGAACACTGAAGCTTTCTTT.

About this clonotype: Without the conserved terminal phenylalanine or tryptophan, this CDR3 likely stems from a read error. The limits of the CDR3 on the DNA are not certain, so only TCRdb's listed CDR3 is given. The chain is built from TRBV2 and TRBJ1-3. CDR1 and CDR2 (germline): SNHLY, FYNNEI. The CDR3 numbers 14 amino acids, ends counted. CDR3 protein: CASSDGSSGNTISV.

This clonotype appeared a single time. A clone one base away is much larger, so this may be a read error. V is TRBV7-2 and J is TRBJ1-2; D call uncertain. This CDR3 is 15 amino acids long. Deletions cut 5 bases from V and 2 bases from J, with 15 bases between. Germline V gene sequence: CDR1 SGHTA, CDR2 FQGNSA. This chain's CDR3 is CASSIMRGRNYGYTF. Here the CDR3 DNA reads TGTGCCAGCAGCATAATGCGGGGAAGAAACTATGGCTACACCTTC.

Points on this clonotype: This could be a read error, since a much larger clone is one nucleotide away. Likely a read error: the CDR3 ends without its conserved phenylalanine or tryptophan. J is TRBJ2-7 and V is TRBV20-1; D unresolved. Germline values: CDR1 DFQATT, CDR2 SNEGSKA (reference sequence). V lost 6 bases and J 3 bases, leaving 18 bases between the germline ends. The CDR3 has 14 residues. The CDR3 loop reads CSAQPRHRNYEQYL. The CDR3 DNA follows: TGCAGTGCCCAACCCCGCCACAGAAACTACGAGCAGTACCTC.

Points on this clonotype: A read error may account for a junction end that differs from germline. The chain couples TRBV10-3 to TRBJ2-3, with D perhaps matching TRBD2 (5 bases). This CDR3 contains 14 residues. Germline lookup yields CDR1 ENHRY and CDR2 SYGVKD. The CDR3 DNA reads TGTGCCAGCAGTTACTCGGAGGGCACAGATACGCAGTATTTT. Translating it yields CASSYSEGTDTQYF.

The rearrangement joins TRBV10-3 to TRBJ2-5, with 7 bases fitting TRBD2. This CDR3 region has 15 residues. The J segment lost 5 bases and the V segment lost 1 base, leaving 7 bases of the junction unmatched. Germline assignment: CDR1 ENHRY and CDR2 SYGVKD. The DNA of the CDR3 is TGTGCCATCAGTGAGTTTAAGGGAGGGGATGAGACCCAGTACTTC. Translation gives CAISEFKGGDETQYF.

This clonotype was seen a handful of times. The chain employs TRBV5-5 and TRBJ1-1; D may be TRBD1 (5 bases). The CDR3 sequence is 16 residues long. Trimming removed 0 bases from V and 0 bases from J, with 12 bases in between. Germline assignment: CDR1 SGHKS and CDR2 YYEKEE (reference sequence). The CDR3 nucleotides read TGTGCCAGCAGCTTGGTAACAGGCACCATGAACACTGAAGCTTTCTTT. Translation: CASSLVTGTMNTEAFF. Filled out from reference TRBV5-5 and TRBJ1-1, the complete variable domain reads DAGVTQSPTHLIKTRGQQVTLRCSPISGHKSVSWYQQVLGQGPQFIFQYYEKEERGRGNFPDRFSARQFPNYSSELNVNALLLGDSALYLCASSLVTGTMNTEAFFGQGTRLTVV.